This TCR beta chain is drawn from a study of blood T cell repertoires in COVID-19. Study information: T cells, B-cell-depleted T cells, or PBMCs provided the cDNA or gDNA that served as material.

Individuals aged about 18 to 90 years were recruited from roughly 22 US areas. Participants' reported clinical history set cohort assignment. The recovered donors of Cohort 3 showed two negative PCRs, clearance, or symptom resolution. Sequenced by immunoSEQ multiplex PCR; TCRdb stores in-frame clones only, minus some. The sample carries roughly 520,000 clones, around 89% recorded once. The V and J ends lost 0 bases and 4 bases respectively, with 15 bases between them. Germline V lookup: CDR1 MDHEN, CDR2 SYDVKM. There are 16 residues in the CDR3. The chain employs TRBV28 and TRBJ1-1, with D unclear. This receptor was taken from a woman in her thirties or forties who had recovered from COVID-19. Sequencing used PBMCs or T cells enriched from blood (not recorded which). CDR3 nucleotide sequence: TGTGCCAGCAGTTTATGGGGCAATCCCCCCCCCACTGAAGCTTTCTTT. Protein sequence: CASSLWGNPPPTEAFF.